Shown below are 30 T cell receptor beta chains from a single sample sequenced in a study of T cell clonality in common variable immunodeficiency. The table came from immunoSEQ multiplex PCR; TCRdb's copy has only in-frame clones and leaves some out. Sampling found more than 35,000 clones, none seen once. Sequencing used peripheral blood mononuclear cells. All receptors come from a person aged 18 to 70 in good health.

This clone was recorded many times. The read stops 3 residues short of the end of the CDR3; the missing end is completed from the germline J gene. This chain connects TRBV19 to TRBJ2-5, with D maybe TRBD2 (7 bases). Trimming took off 5 bases at V and 4 bases at J, with 17 bases between the two ends. This CDR3 spans 15 amino acids. Germline V lookup: CDR1 LNHDA, CDR2 SQIVND (reference sequence). The CDR3 region is CASSASIRGAETQYF. The CDR3 DNA, read in part, is TGTGCCAGTAGTGCCTCAATCCGGGGGGCAGAGACC.

This clone was counted many times. The read is 3 residues too short to cover the CDR3 end, so that end is filled in from the germline J gene. The J gene is TRBJ2-7, the V gene TRBV2; 8 bases line up with TRBD1. The CDR3 loop spans 15 amino acids. The V gene end was trimmed by 7 bases and the J gene end by 0 bases; junction bases not matched to a gene: 8. CDR1 and CDR2 (germline): SNHLY, FYNNEI. CDR3: CASTDRTGSSYEQYF. The DNA read from the CDR3 is TGTGCCAGCACCGACAGGACAGGGAGCTCCTACGAG.

Points on this clone: The DNA ends 3 residues before the CDR3 does, and the rest of the CDR3 is filled in from the germline J gene. The rearrangement joins TRBV2 to TRBJ2-1; 10 nucleotides align to TRBD2. Germline loops: CDR1 SNHLY, CDR2 FYNNEI. With V trimmed by 6 bases and J by 8 bases, 7 bases remained unmatched. This CDR3 spans 14 amino acids. CDR3 residues: CASSEREGRDEQFF. CDR3 bases read: TGTGCCAGCAGCGAGCGGGAGGGCCGGGATGAG.

This clone was found many times. The read ends 3 residues early relative to the CDR3; the germline J gene fills the gap. The V gene is TRBV5-4, the J gene TRBJ2-7, with 9 bases aligning to TRBD1. In germline, CDR1 is SGHNT, CDR2 YYREEE (reference sequence). The CDR3 totals 16 residues. The V gene end was trimmed by 0 bases and the J gene end by 0 bases; junction bases not matched to a gene: 4. The DNA read from the CDR3 is TGTGCCAGCAGCTTGGGGGGACAGGGAGACTCCTACGAG. Encoded protein: CASSLGGQGDSYE. The complete CDR3 reads CASSLGGQGDSYEQYF. Using reference TRBV5-4 and TRBJ2-7 for the parts outside the CDR3, the full variable domain is ETGVTQSPTHLIKTRGQQVTLRCSSQSGHNTVSWYQQALGQGPQFIFQYYREEENGRGNFPPRFSGLQFPNYSSELNVNALELDDSALYLCASSLGGQGDSYEQYFGPGTRLTVT.

As to this clone: Read sequence stops 3 residues before the CDR3 end, and the germline J gene provides the missing end. V is TRBV20-1 and J is TRBJ2-3; D is possibly TRBD1 (6 bases). CDR3 length equals 15 residues. Germline V CDR1 and CDR2: DFQATT, SNEGSKA (reference sequence). The CDR3 region is CSARDRTGKGQPQYF. The CDR3 DNA, read in part, is TGCAGTGCTAGAGATCGTACAGGGAAGGGTCAGCCG.

This clone was seen many times. The CDR3 end is not reached by the read, which stops 3 residues before it; the germline J gene fills it in. The chain recombines TRBV2 with TRBJ2-1; 10 nucleotides line up with TRBD2. The junction had 18 bases not matched to a gene; V was cut back by 4 bases and J by 6 bases. Germline-derived CDR1 and CDR2 are SNHLY and FYNNEI. The CDR3 totals 19 residues. CDR3 bases read: TGTGCCAGCAGTGCCTCCCTTTTTACTAGCGGGACCGATATCAATGAG. Translated, it gives CASSASLFTSGTDINE. The whole CDR3 is CASSASLFTSGTDINEQFF.

This clone was counted many times. With the read ending 3 residues before the CDR3 end, the germline J gene is used to fill in that end. V is TRBV10-3 and J is TRBJ2-1, with 7 bases lining up with TRBD2. This CDR3 has 19 amino acids. Trimming cost V 5 bases and J 2 bases; bases outside gene matches: 18. Germline-derived CDR1 and CDR2 are ENHRY and SYGVKD. The CDR3 sequence: CAISPGRSSSGPTYNEQFF. The DNA read from the CDR3 is TGTGCCATCAGTCCGGGACGGTCTTCTAGCGGTCCAACCTACAATGAG.

This clone was seen repeatedly, ten times or more. The read ends 3 residues shy of where the CDR3 ends; the end is completed using the germline J gene. V is TRBV10-1 and J is TRBJ1-3; D unresolved. Between the trimmed V and J ends, which lost 3 bases and 2 bases, there was a span of 11 bases. This CDR3 region has 15 residues. Germline V gene data show CDR1 as WNHNN and CDR2 as SYGVQD (reference sequence). The CDR3 is CASSDPFKAGNTIYF. The covered CDR3 bases are TGCGCCAGCAGTGATCCATTCAAGGCTGGAAACACC.

The table lists this clone with many counts. The CDR3 end falls 3 residues outside the read, so it is completed with the germline J gene. This chain links TRBV19 with TRBJ2-5; TRBD2 matches at 9 bases. CDR1 is LNHDA, CDR2 SQIVND, per germline (reference sequence). CDR3 size: 12 residues. Trimming at V came to 6 bases and at J to 4 bases, leaving 0 bases not matched to a gene. The covered CDR3 bases are TGTGCCAGTAGACTAGCGGGAGAGACC. Translation gives CASRLAGET. From start to end, the CDR3 is CASRLAGETQYF.

This clone has ten or more counts. The CDR3: CAISFGTSAAYEQYF. Incomplete CDR3 DNA: TGTGCCATCAGTTTCGGGACTAGCGCTGCCTACGAG. The gene calls are TRBV10-3 and TRBJ2-7; 10 bases are a match to TRBD2. The DNA ends 3 residues before the CDR3 does, and the rest of the CDR3 is filled in from the germline J gene. J lost 2 bases, V lost 5 bases, and 6 bases had no gene match. Germline CDR1 and CDR2: ENHRY and SYGVKD. The CDR3 has 15 residues.

In this sample, this clone turned up many times. The CDR3 end falls 3 residues outside the read, so it is completed with the germline J gene. The chain couples TRBV27 to TRBJ2-1; 8 nucleotides align to TRBD2. V dropped 5 bases and J dropped 1; count of bases not matched to a gene: 7. The CDR3 extends over 16 amino acids. From germline, CDR1 is MNHEY and CDR2 SMNVEV (reference sequence). This CDR3 reads CASSLSRGRSYNEQFF. The CDR3 bases that were read are TGTGCCAGCAGTCTGAGTCGCGGGAGGTCCTACAATGAG.

This clone was seen many times. The sequence runs out 3 residues before the end of the CDR3; the remainder is reconstructed from the germline J gene. This sequence joins TRBV12-3 or TRBV12-4 and TRBJ1-5, with D uncertain. The V and J ends lost 3 bases and 4 bases respectively, with 7 bases between them. CDR3 length equals 13 residues. CDR3 DNA, as far as it was read: TGTGCCAGCAGTTTTAGGGTGAATCAGCCC. Translation gives CASSFRVNQP. The whole CDR3 protein is CASSFRVNQPQHF.

This clone was counted at least ten times. The sequenced fragment ends 3 residues before the CDR3 boundary, so the rest is inferred from the germline J gene. The rearrangement uses TRBV13 and TRBJ2-7; 9 positions match TRBD1. This CDR3 is 15 amino acids long. Germline V gene lookup returns CDR1 PRHDT and CDR2 FYEKMQ (reference sequence). V lost 2 bases, J lost 2 bases, and 4 bases stayed unmatched. Partial CDR3 DNA: TGTGCCAGCAGCTTACGGACAGGGGAAACCTACGAG. Translating it yields CASSLRTGETYE. From start to end, the CDR3 is CASSLRTGETYEQYF. The entire variable domain, with the rest obtained from reference TRBV13 and TRBJ2-7, is as follows: AAGVIQSPRHLIKEKRETATLKCYPIPRHDTVYWYQQGPGQDPQFLISFYEKMQSDKGSIPDRFSAQQFSDYHSELNMSSLELGDSALYFCASSLRTGETYEQYFGPGTRLTVT.

This clone was found many times. CDR3 bases read: TGTGCCAGCAGTGACGGACTAGCGCGGGACGAG. It specifies CASSDGLARDE. The full CDR3 protein reads CASSDGLARDEQYF. This rearrangement joins TRBV6-2 or TRBV6-3 to TRBJ2-7; 9 bases align to TRBD2. Sequencing ends 3 residues short of the CDR3 end; the germline J gene provides the rest. Germline V gene data show CDR1 as MNHEY and CDR2 as SVGEGT. V was clipped by 5 bases and J by 5 bases; unmatched bases: 7. This CDR3 has 14 amino acids.

This clone was found many times. The read falls 3 residues short of the CDR3 end, and the missing part is taken from the germline J gene. V gene TRBV5-5 combines with J gene TRBJ1-4, with D uncertain. The germline CDR1 and CDR2 sequences are SGHKS and YYEKEE (reference sequence). This CDR3 region has 12 residues. Trimming left V 2 bases short and J 4 bases short, with 3 bases between. CDR3 sequence reads: CASSFFNEKLFF. The covered CDR3 bases are TGTGCCAGCAGCTTCTTTAATGAAAAA.

This clone turned up a few times. The CDR3 end falls 3 residues outside the read, so it is completed with the germline J gene. V gene TRBV18 combines with J gene TRBJ1-2, with TRBD1 identical over 9 bases. From germline, CDR1 is KGHSH and CDR2 LQKENI. The CDR3 consists of 14 residues. The CDR3 DNA, read in part, is TGTGCCAGCTCACCCTGGACAGGGGACGCCGAC. This gives the protein CASSPWTGDAD. The complete CDR3 sequence is CASSPWTGDADYTF. Supplemented by reference TRBV18 and TRBJ1-2, the full variable domain reads NAGVMQNPRHLVRRRGQEARLRCSPMKGHSHVYWYRQLPEEGLKFMVYLQKENIIDESGMPKERFSAEFPKEGPSILRIQQVVRGDSAAYFCASSPWTGDADYTFGSGTRLTVV.

This clone was seen at least ten times. CDR3 DNA (partial): TGTGCCAGCAGCTTAGAGACAGGGCGGGAGACC. Translating gives CASSLETGRET. The full CDR3 protein is CASSLETGRETQYF. This rearrangement joins TRBV7-8 to TRBJ2-5; 7 positions match TRBD1. The CDR3 goes on 3 residues after the read ends, and that part is filled in from the germline J gene. The CDR3 is 14 amino acids. V dropped 1 base and J dropped 5; count of bases not matched to a gene: 4. Germline V gene data show CDR1 as SGHVS and CDR2 as FQNEAQ.

This clone was counted many times. The read is 3 residues too short to cover the CDR3 end, so that end is filled in from the germline J gene. The gene calls are TRBV19 and TRBJ2-7; D uncertain. The CDR3 contains 14 residues. V lost 1 base and J lost 3, with 10 bases in between. Germline loops: CDR1 LNHDA, CDR2 SQIVND (reference sequence). The CDR3 spells CASSIGPGSYEQYF. The covered CDR3 bases are TGTGCCAGTAGTATAGGACCAGGCAGCTACGAG.

This clone has a count of ten or more. The read gets to within 3 residues of the CDR3 end, and the germline J gene fills in the rest. V is TRBV15 and J is TRBJ2-1; TRBD2 matches at 9 bases. In germline, CDR1 is LNHNV, CDR2 YYDKDF (reference sequence). J was trimmed by 5 bases and V by 4 bases; bases with no gene match: 12. This CDR3 is built from 17 residues. The CDR3 bases that were read are TGTGCCACCAGCACAGCAAGTCGCGGGAGGGCTAACAATGAG. Protein product: CATSTASRGRANNE. The whole CDR3 region reads CATSTASRGRANNEQFF.

This clone was observed many times. The read finishes 3 residues shy of the CDR3 end, and the germline J gene is used to complete it. This rearrangement joins TRBV6-1 to TRBJ1-3; TRBD1 might be the D (6 bases). V was clipped by 2 bases and J by 4 bases, with 9 bases between them. The germline CDR1 and CDR2 sequences are MNHNS and SASEGT. The CDR3 length is 14 residues. Partial CDR3 DNA: TGTGCCAGCAGTGAATCAGGGGTCGGAAACACC. It codes for CASSESGVGNT. The complete CDR3 protein is CASSESGVGNTIYF.

This clone was observed many times. The CDR3 protein is CASSVGQGNTEAFF. The DNA read from the CDR3 is TGTGCCAGCAGCGTAGGACAGGGGAACACTGAA. The chain links TRBV9 to TRBJ1-1; 7 nucleotides match TRBD1. The CDR3 end lies 3 residues beyond the end of the read and is filled in from the germline J gene. Losses at the gene ends were 0 bases for V and 1 base for J; bases not matched to a gene: 0. The CDR3 covers 14 residues. Germline V gives CDR1 SGDLS, CDR2 YYNGEE.

Many counts were recorded for this clone. The observed sequence ends 3 residues before the CDR3 terminus, with the missing tail filled in from the germline J gene. This chain joins TRBV20-1 and TRBJ2-1, with D possibly TRBD1 on 5 matching bases. The germline V gene has CDR1 DFQATT and CDR2 SNEGSKA (reference sequence). V was clipped by 2 bases and J by 3 bases, with 11 bases between them. The CDR3 runs to 14 residues. The covered CDR3 bases are TGCAGTGCTAGACGACAGCGACACTACAATGAG. It codes for CSARRQRHYNE. The CDR3, in full, reads CSARRQRHYNEQFF.

Comments on this clone: The read falls 3 residues short of the CDR3 end, and the missing part is taken from the germline J gene. The rearrangement joins TRBV20-1 to TRBJ2-7, with 7 bases fitting TRBD2. The CDR3 sequence is 15 residues long. CDR1 and CDR2 (germline): DFQATT, SNEGSKA (reference sequence). J was trimmed by 4 bases and V by 4 bases; bases with no gene match: 13. CDR3: CSAKLGAGVKYEQYF. CDR3 DNA (partial): TGCAGTGCTAAACTAGGTGCGGGAGTCAAGTACGAG.

This clone appeared many times. The read ends 3 residues shy of where the CDR3 ends; the end is completed using the germline J gene. This chain uses TRBV5-1 with TRBJ2-1, with a weak D call TRBD1 (6 bases). Germline V gene data show CDR1 as SGHRS and CDR2 as YFSETQ. Trimming removed 2 bases from V and 7 bases from J, with 16 bases in between. CDR3 size: 15 residues. The CDR3 sequence: CASSFGQGTNNEQFF. The part of the CDR3 DNA that was read is TGCGCCAGCAGCTTTGGTCAGGGGACAAATAATGAG.

In this sample, this clone turned up many times. The read halts 3 residues ahead of the CDR3 end, with the missing end drawn from the germline J gene. The rearrangement joins TRBV5-1 to TRBJ2-7, with TRBD2 as a possible D gene (5 bases). The CDR3 is made up of 13 amino acids. Between the trimmed V and J ends, which lost 1 base and 5 bases, there was a span of 10 bases. From germline, CDR1 is SGHRS and CDR2 YFSETQ. CDR3 amino acids: CASSLTSSHEQYF. The part of the CDR3 DNA that was read is TGCGCCAGCAGCTTGACTAGTTCCCACGAG. Complete variable domain (other parts from reference TRBV5-1 and TRBJ2-7): KAGVTQTPRYLIKTRGQQVTLSCSPISGHRSVSWYQQTPGQGLQFLFEYFSETQRNKGNFPGRFSGRQFSNSRSEMNVSTLELGDSALYLCASSLTSSHEQYFGPGTRLTVT.

This clone showed up many times. The CDR3 goes on 3 residues after the read ends, and that part is filled in from the germline J gene. The J gene is TRBJ2-5, the V gene TRBV20-1; tentatively, D is TRBD2 (5 bases). Germline values: CDR1 DFQATT, CDR2 SNEGSKA (reference sequence). The CDR3 runs to 11 residues. The V end lost 6 bases, the J end lost 5 bases, and 10 bases lay between the germline ends. CDR3 protein: CSATRGETQYF. CDR3 bases read: TGCAGTGCAACCAGAGGGGAGACC.

In its sample, this clone was seen many times. Read sequence stops 3 residues before the CDR3 end, and the germline J gene provides the missing end. This sequence joins TRBV20-1 and TRBJ1-3, with 11 bases aligning to TRBD1. Germline V gives CDR1 DFQATT, CDR2 SNEGSKA (reference sequence). The CDR3 runs to 14 residues. V shed 7 bases, J shed 2 bases, and the junction held 4 bases outside the gene matches. The part of the CDR3 DNA that was read is TGCAGTGTTCCGGGACAGGGGGCTGGAAACACC. Amino acids: CSVPGQGAGNT. The CDR3 in its entirety is CSVPGQGAGNTIYF.

In this sample, this clone turned up many times. Read coverage stops 3 residues before the CDR3 terminus; the germline J gene supplies the remainder. The chain is built from TRBV20-1 and TRBJ1-3; D is possibly TRBD1 (6 bases). V lost 7 bases, J lost 0 bases, and 10 bases lay in between. Germline loops: CDR1 DFQATT, CDR2 SNEGSKA (reference sequence). This CDR3 has 13 residues. The part of the CDR3 DNA that was read is TGCAGTGGTCTGGACAGCTCTGGAAACACC. Translated: CSGLDSSGNT. The complete CDR3 sequence is CSGLDSSGNTIYF.

This clone showed up many times. CDR3 residues: CSASPKQWYRNTQYF. The covered CDR3 bases are TGCAGTGCTAGCCCTAAACAGTGGTATCGGAATACG. The J gene is TRBJ2-3, the V gene TRBV20-1; no firm D call. The CDR3 goes on 3 residues after the read ends, and that part is filled in from the germline J gene. With 3 bases removed from V and 7 bases from J, the gap between germline ends came to 20 bases. CDR1 is DFQATT and CDR2 is SNEGSKA in the germline V gene (reference sequence). The CDR3 sequence is 15 residues long.

This clone appeared many times. The CDR3 goes on 3 residues after the read ends, and that part is filled in from the germline J gene. The chain has TRBV19 and TRBJ2-1, with D maybe TRBD2 (6 bases). Trimming removed 7 bases from V and 3 bases from J, with 10 bases in between. This CDR3 region has 13 residues. Germline V gene sequence: CDR1 LNHDA, CDR2 SQIVND (reference sequence). The CDR3 bases that were read are TGTGCCAGTACCTCGGGGGACTACAATGAG. Its protein is CASTSGDYNE. The whole CDR3 sequence is CASTSGDYNEQFF.